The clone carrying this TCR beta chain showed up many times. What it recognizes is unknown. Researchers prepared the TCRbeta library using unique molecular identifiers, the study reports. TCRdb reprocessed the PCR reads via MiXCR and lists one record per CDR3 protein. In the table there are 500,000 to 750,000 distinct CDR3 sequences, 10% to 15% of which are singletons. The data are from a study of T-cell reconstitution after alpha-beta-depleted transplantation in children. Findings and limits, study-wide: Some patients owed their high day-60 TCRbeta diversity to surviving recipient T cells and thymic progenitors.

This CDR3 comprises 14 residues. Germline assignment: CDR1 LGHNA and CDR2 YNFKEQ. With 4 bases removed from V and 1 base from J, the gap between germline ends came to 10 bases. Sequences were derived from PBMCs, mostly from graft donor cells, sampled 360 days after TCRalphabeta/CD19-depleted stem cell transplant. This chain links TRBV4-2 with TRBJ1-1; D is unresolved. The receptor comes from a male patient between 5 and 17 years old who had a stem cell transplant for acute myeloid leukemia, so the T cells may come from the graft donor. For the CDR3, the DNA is TGTGCCAGCAGCCGCCGACTAGGGAACACTGAAGCTTTCTTT. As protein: CASSRRLGNTEAFF.